This TCR beta chain was identified in a study of T cells in Graves' hyperthyroidism and ophthalmopathy. The study, taken as a whole, reports: Most clonotypes expanded in thyroid above 0.001 were likewise present in blood.

Diagnoses were established using clinical symptoms, serum thyroxine and TRAb, thyroid ultrasound and orbital computed tomography. RNA transcripts gave rise to amplified TCR beta CDR3 regions. Using the HTBI primer set, a first-round RT-PCR was run on the TCR CDR3. TCRdb re-called the multiplex PCR reads through MiXCR, storing one row per CDR3 protein. This table has fewer than 400,000 distinct CDR3 sequences, roughly 25% appearing once. The germline CDR1 and CDR2 sequences are SNHLY and FYNNEI. The CDR3 totals 13 residues. V lost 3 bases and J lost 3, with 9 bases in between. This clonotype was counted many times. Its antigen is currently unknown.

V usage is TRBV2 and J usage is TRBJ2-7; D is ambiguous. Sequencing was done on a sample of blood. This sequence was found in a man aged 45-65 years with Graves' hyperthyroidism. Written as DNA, the CDR3 is TGTGCCAGCAGTGAGGAGTTGAGCTACGAGCAGTACTTC. Amino acids: CASSEELSYEQYF.